This T cell receptor (beta chain) was documented in a study of CD8 T cells in ankylosing spondylitis. Study-wide findings and caveats: The study identified a TCR beta motif of roughly eight highly homologous variants that appeared characteristic of ankylosing spondylitis blood.

Using its own MiXCR run on the 5' RACE reads, TCRdb lists one record per CDR3 protein. The sample lists 750,000 to 850,000 distinct CDR3 sequences, about 12% occurring once. Only a few counts were recorded for this clonotype. Its antigen is as yet unknown. The J segment lost 4 bases and the V segment lost 8 bases, leaving 3 bases of the junction unmatched. The V gene's germline CDR1 is MNHNS and CDR2 SASEGT. The CDR3 extends over 13 amino acids. Sequencing was performed on blood, either unsorted or a sorted T cell fraction (not recorded which). This chain links TRBV6-1 with TRBJ1-5; TRBD1 aligns across 9 bases. This receptor was taken from a male donor with ankylosing spondylitis. The CDR3 nucleotides read TGTGCCAGCGGGACAGGGAGGAATCAGCCCCAGCATTTT. Residues: CASGTGRNQPQHF.